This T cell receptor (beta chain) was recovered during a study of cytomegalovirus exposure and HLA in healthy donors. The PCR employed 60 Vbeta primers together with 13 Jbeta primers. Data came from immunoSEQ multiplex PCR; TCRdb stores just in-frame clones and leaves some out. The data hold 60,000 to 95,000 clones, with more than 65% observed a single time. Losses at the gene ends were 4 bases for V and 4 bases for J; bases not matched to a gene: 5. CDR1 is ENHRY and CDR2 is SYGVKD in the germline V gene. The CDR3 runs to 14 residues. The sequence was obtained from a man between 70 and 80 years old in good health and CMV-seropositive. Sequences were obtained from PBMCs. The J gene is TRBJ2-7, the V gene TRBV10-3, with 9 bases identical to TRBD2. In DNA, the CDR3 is TGTGCCATCAGTGGGGGACTAGCTGGTTACGAGCAGTACTTC. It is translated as CAISGGLAGYEQYF.